These 22 T cell receptor beta chains originate from one sample sequenced in a study of CD8+CD57+ T cells in acquired aplastic anemia. An expansion of CD8+CD57+ cells by flow cytometry had been shown in patients chosen for sequencing. Profiling of TCR beta VDJ combinations and CDR3 sequences used genomic DNA as template. Using its own MiXCR run on the reads, TCRdb lists one record per CDR3 protein. This table holds around 180,000 distinct CDR3 sequences, less than 50% found once. Sequenced material: sorted CD4+, CD8+, or CD8+CD57+ T cells (not recorded which) from PBMCs. Source of these receptors: a human donor with aplastic anemia.

In its sample, this clonotype was seen many times. This rearrangement joins TRBV10-3 to TRBJ1-2; D may be TRBD1 (5 bases). Germline V gene data show CDR1 as ENHRY and CDR2 as SYGVKD. CDR3 length equals 13 residues. V lost 6 bases and J 4 bases, leaving 12 bases between the germline ends. CDR3 region: CAISTGTGYGYTF. In DNA, the CDR3 is TGTGCCATCAGCACCGGGACGGGCTATGGCTACACCTTC.

This rearrangement joins TRBV7-2 to TRBJ1-6; D is unresolved. CDR1 and CDR2 from the germline V gene are SGHTA and FQGNSA. The V gene lost 2 bases and the J gene lost 6 bases, with 11 bases spanning the gap. The CDR3 has 15 residues. CDR3: CASSLRRRFNSPLHF. DNA of the CDR3: TGTGCCAGCAGCTTAAGGCGCAGGTTTAATTCACCCCTCCACTTT.

The chain employs TRBV3-1 and TRBJ2-1, with 12 bases lining up with TRBD2. V lost 0 bases and J lost 0; bases outside the gene matches: 6. Germline lookup yields CDR1 LGHDT and CDR2 YNNKEL (reference sequence). The CDR3 totals 19 residues. CDR3 region: CASSQEWLAGGNSYNEQFF. The DNA of the CDR3 is TGTGCCAGCAGCCAAGAATGGCTAGCGGGGGGGAACTCCTACAATGAGCAGTTCTTC.

CDR3 DNA sequence: TGTGCCACCAGCAGAGTTATTTTTCGAGACAGGGAGGACATTCAGTACTTC. It codes for CATSRVIFRDREDIQYF. The chain combines TRBV15 with TRBJ2-4; TRBD1 is a possible D gene (7 bases). This CDR3 has 17 residues. The V end lost 1 base, the J end lost 8 bases, and 21 bases lay between the germline ends. Germline CDR1 and CDR2: LNHNV and YYDKDF (reference sequence).

This clonotype was recorded at least ten times. The rearrangement links TRBV4-1 to TRBJ2-1; 10 nucleotides line up with TRBD2. Germline V lookup: CDR1 MGHRA, CDR2 YSYEKL. This CDR3 is 16 amino acids long. V gave up 1 base and J gave up 9 bases; unmatched junction bases: 9. CDR3 loop: CASSQGELAGSREQFF. CDR3 DNA sequence: TGCGCCAGCAGCCAAGGGGAACTAGCGGGGTCTCGTGAGCAGTTCTTC.

The V and J genes are TRBV15 and TRBJ2-7; the D is unclear. CDR1 and CDR2 from the germline V gene are LNHNV and YYDKDF (reference sequence). V was shortened by 0 bases and J by 6 bases, with 15 bases between the two germline ends. The CDR3 has 15 residues. The CDR3 reads CATSRDRAETSEQYF. The CDR3, as DNA: TGTGCCACCAGCAGAGATCGGGCAGAAACGAGCGAGCAGTACTTC.

The CDR3 reads CASRGQGADEQYF. The CDR3 DNA follows: TGTGCCAGCAGAGGGCAGGGGGCTGACGAGCAGTACTTC. The rearrangement links TRBV2 to TRBJ2-7, with TRBD1 identical over 8 bases. The CDR3 runs to 13 residues. Germline-derived CDR1 and CDR2 are SNHLY and FYNNEI. V gave up 6 bases and J gave up 5 bases; unmatched junction bases: 6.

V usage is TRBV2 and J usage is TRBJ2-1; tentative D call: TRBD2 (6 bases). Germline assignment: CDR1 SNHLY and CDR2 FYNNEI. The ends were cut back, 3 bases at V and 7 bases at J, with 19 bases in the middle. This CDR3 spans 16 amino acids. The CDR3 bases are TGTGCCAGCAGTGACGAGCGGGCCATCCAAGGTAATGAGCAGTTCTTC. It encodes CASSDERAIQGNEQFF.

Concerning this clonotype itself: Since a much larger clone is just one base distant, this may be a read error. Since the CDR3 does not end with the conserved phenylalanine or tryptophan, this likely comes from a read error. The DNA of the CDR3 is TGTGCCAGCAGTTACCGGGGGGGGACTTACAATGAGCAGTTCCTC. The encoded protein is CASSYRGGTYNEQFL. J is TRBJ2-1 and V is TRBV10-3, with 8 bases identical to TRBD2. From germline, CDR1 is ENHRY and CDR2 SYGVKD. CDR3 length: 15 residues.

In its sample, this clonotype was seen a few times. CDR3 residues: CASHGQGYQPQHF. The CDR3 region has the DNA TGTGCCTCCCATGGCCAGGGATATCAGCCCCAGCATTTT. The chain links TRBV6-1 to TRBJ1-5, with D possibly matching TRBD1 (5 bases). The CDR3 consists of 13 residues. V was trimmed by 11 bases and J by 5 bases, leaving 16 bases between them. The germline gives CDR1 MNHNS, CDR2 SASEGT.

The chain employs TRBV7-2 and TRBJ2-3; 7 positions agree with TRBD1. The CDR3 has 13 residues. With V trimmed by 6 bases and J by 4 bases, 4 bases remained unmatched. CDR1 is SGHTA, CDR2 FQGNSA, per germline. Written as DNA, the CDR3 is TGTGCCAGCAGTCCTACAGGGGCAGATACGCAGTATTTT. This codes for CASSPTGADTQYF. Supplemented by reference TRBV7-2 and TRBJ2-3, the full variable domain reads GAGVSQSPSNKVTEKGKDVELRCDPISGHTALYWYRQSLGQGLEFLIYFQGNSAPDKSGLPSDRFSAERTGGSVSTLTIQRTQQEDSAVYLCASSPTGADTQYFGPGTRLTVL.

The chain has TRBV20-1 and TRBJ1-3, with D possibly being TRBD1 (5 bases). This CDR3 spans 15 amino acids. V was clipped by 0 bases and J by 2 bases, with 11 bases between them. Germline V gene sequence: CDR1 DFQATT, CDR2 SNEGSKA (reference sequence). CDR3 region: CSARDPWGPGNTIYF. The CDR3 DNA follows: TGCAGTGCTAGAGACCCTTGGGGACCTGGAAACACCATATATTTT.

V gene TRBV10-1 combines with J gene TRBJ1-2, with 9 nucleotides matching TRBD1. The V gene end was trimmed by 6 bases and the J gene end by 1 base; junction bases not matched to a gene: 6. CDR3 length: 15 amino acids. Germline V gene sequence: CDR1 WNHNN, CDR2 SYGVQD (reference sequence). CDR3 bases: TGCGCCAGCAGGGTCCGGGACAGGGTTAACTATGGCTACACCTTC. Its protein is CASRVRDRVNYGYTF.

This clonotype was seen repeatedly, ten times or more. The V and J genes are TRBV20-1 and TRBJ2-4; TRBD1 matches 9 bases. This CDR3 is built from 14 residues. Germline CDR1 and CDR2: DFQATT and SNEGSKA (reference sequence). Germline trimming cut 5 bases from V and 9 bases from J; bases unmatched to any gene: 11. CDR3 sequence (DNA): TGCAGTGCTGGTGAACAGGGGGCTTTCGGCATTCAGTACTTC. This gives the protein CSAGEQGAFGIQYF.

The rearrangement links TRBV2 to TRBJ1-5; TRBD1 is a possible D gene (6 bases). The V gene's germline CDR1 is SNHLY and CDR2 FYNNEI. The germline V and J ends were trimmed by 2 bases and 7 bases, with 12 bases remaining between them. CDR3 length equals 14 residues. For the CDR3, the DNA is TGTGCCAGCAGTGAAAATCAGGGGAGCCAGCCCCAGCATTTT. It yields the protein CASSENQGSQPQHF.

In the case of this clonotype: A read error may explain this, as a much larger clone is one base away. Lacking the conserved final phenylalanine or tryptophan, this CDR3 likely reflects a read error. V usage is TRBV4-1 and J usage is TRBJ2-5, with a tentative D call TRBD1 (6 bases). The CDR3 totals 15 residues. Trimming removed 0 bases from V and 4 bases from J, with 12 bases in between. Germline V gives CDR1 MGHRA, CDR2 YSYEKL. In DNA, the CDR3 is TGCGCCAGCAGCCAAGATAGGTACAGGGTAGAGACCCAGTACCTC. It is translated as CASSQDRYRVETQYL.

In its sample, this clonotype was seen a few times. This rearrangement joins TRBV10-3 to TRBJ1-1; 7 bases are a match to TRBD1. With 6 bases clipped from V and 5 bases from J, the junction kept 6 bases outside the gene matches. Germline CDR1 reads ENHRY; CDR2 reads SYGVKD. CDR3 length: 13 residues. CDR3 DNA sequence: TGTGCCATCAGCGACAGGGTTGGAACTGAAGCTTTCTTT. It codes for CAISDRVGTEAFF.

This chain joins TRBV2 and TRBJ2-7; weak D call: TRBD2 (5 bases). Germline V lookup: CDR1 SNHLY, CDR2 FYNNEI. This CDR3 is 15 amino acids long. Trimming pared 2 bases from V and 1 base from J, leaving 12 bases between. CDR3 protein: CASSELERLSYEQYF. The DNA of the CDR3 is TGTGCCAGCAGTGAACTGGAGCGGTTATCCTACGAGCAGTACTTC.

The chain couples TRBV3-1 to TRBJ2-7; D is possibly TRBD2 (5 bases). Germline-derived CDR1 and CDR2 are LGHDT and YNNKEL (reference sequence). Trimming left V 4 bases short and J 6 bases short, with 19 bases between. The CDR3 is 15 residues long. This CDR3 is CASSPLGERPIEQYF. CDR3 DNA sequence: TGTGCCAGCAGCCCCCTCGGGGAGCGCCCCATCGAGCAGTACTTC.

Written as DNA, the CDR3 is TGTGCCAGCAGCTTGGTGACAACCTACGAGCAGTACTTC. Translated, it gives CASSLVTTYEQYF. This chain connects TRBV11-1 to TRBJ2-7; D call uncertain. The CDR3 is 13 amino acids. Germline V gene data show CDR1 as SGHAT and CDR2 as FQDESV (reference sequence). V lost 3 bases to trimming and J lost 2 bases, with 8 bases between them.

V usage is TRBV7-9 and J usage is TRBJ2-7; unclear D gene. Germline lookup yields CDR1 SEHNR and CDR2 FQNEAQ (reference sequence). The V gene lost 3 bases and the J gene lost 3 bases, with 15 bases spanning the gap. The CDR3 covers 15 residues. The DNA for the CDR3 is TGTGCCAGCAGCTTTAGACGCGGAGTAGGCTACGAGCAGTACTTC. Residues: CASSFRRGVGYEQYF.

V and J are TRBV2 and TRBJ2-1; D is perhaps TRBD2 (6 bases). The CDR3 contains 12 residues. Germline loops: CDR1 SNHLY, CDR2 FYNNEI. V was clipped by 6 bases and J by 8 bases, with 11 bases between them. In nucleotides, the CDR3 is TGTGCCAGCAGGTACGGAGGGGATGAGCAGTTCTTC. Protein product: CASRYGGDEQFF.